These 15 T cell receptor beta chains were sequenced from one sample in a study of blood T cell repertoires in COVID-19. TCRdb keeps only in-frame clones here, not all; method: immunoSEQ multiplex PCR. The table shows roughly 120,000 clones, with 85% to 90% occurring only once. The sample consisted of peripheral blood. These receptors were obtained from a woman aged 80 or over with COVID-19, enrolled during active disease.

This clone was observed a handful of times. CDR3 region: CASSQDRNRANQPQHF. CDR3 nucleotides: TGTGCCAGCAGCCAAGATAGGAACAGGGCTAATCAGCCCCAGCATTTT. The gene calls are TRBV4-2 and TRBJ1-5; possible D gene TRBD1, 6 bases. This CDR3 contains 16 residues. V was pared by 0 bases and J by 4 bases, with 13 bases between. CDR1 and CDR2 (germline): LGHNA, YNFKEQ.

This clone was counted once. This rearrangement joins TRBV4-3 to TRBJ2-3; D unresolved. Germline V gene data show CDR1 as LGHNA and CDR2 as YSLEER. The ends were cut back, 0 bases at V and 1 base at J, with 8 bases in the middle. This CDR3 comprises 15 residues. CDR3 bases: TGCGCCAGCAGCCAAGATACGGTGCGCACAGATACGCAGTATTTT. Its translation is CASSQDTVRTDTQYF.

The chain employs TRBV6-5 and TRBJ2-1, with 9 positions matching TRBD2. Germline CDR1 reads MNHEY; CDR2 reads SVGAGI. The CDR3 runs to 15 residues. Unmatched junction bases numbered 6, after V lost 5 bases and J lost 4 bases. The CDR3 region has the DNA TGTGCCAGCAGTACGACTAGCGGAGGGTACAATGAGCAGTTCTTC. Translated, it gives CASSTTSGGYNEQFF.

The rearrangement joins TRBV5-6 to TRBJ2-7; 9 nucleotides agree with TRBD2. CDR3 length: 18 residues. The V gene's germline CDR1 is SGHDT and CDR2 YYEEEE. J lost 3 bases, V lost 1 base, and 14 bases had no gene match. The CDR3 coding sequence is TGTGCCAGCAGCTTGTCCCCCGGGACTAGCTCACGAAACTACGAGCAGTACTTC. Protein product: CASSLSPGTSSRNYEQYF.

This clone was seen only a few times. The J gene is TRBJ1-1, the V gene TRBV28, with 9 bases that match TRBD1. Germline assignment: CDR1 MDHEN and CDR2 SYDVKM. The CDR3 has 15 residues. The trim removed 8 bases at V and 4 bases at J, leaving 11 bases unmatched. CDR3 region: CASGTGQATSTEAFF. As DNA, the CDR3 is TGTGCCAGCGGGACAGGGCAAGCCACAAGCACTGAAGCTTTCTTT. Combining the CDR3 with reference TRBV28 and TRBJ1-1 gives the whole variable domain DVKVTQSSRYLVKRTGEKVFLECVQDMDHENMFWYRQDPGLGLRLIYFSYDVKMKEKGDIPEGYSVSREKKERFSLILESASTNQTSMYLCASGTGQATSTEAFFGQGTRLTVV.

CDR3 nucleotides: TGTGCCAGCAGCTCGAGACAGGGGGTGAATGGCTACACCTTC. Translation: CASSSRQGVNGYTF. The V call is TRBV7-2, the J call TRBJ1-2, with 9 bases lining up with TRBD1. CDR3 length equals 14 residues. Germline CDR1 reads SGHTA; CDR2 reads FQGNSA. After removal of 4 bases from V and 6 bases from J, the junction contained 6 bases not matched to a gene.

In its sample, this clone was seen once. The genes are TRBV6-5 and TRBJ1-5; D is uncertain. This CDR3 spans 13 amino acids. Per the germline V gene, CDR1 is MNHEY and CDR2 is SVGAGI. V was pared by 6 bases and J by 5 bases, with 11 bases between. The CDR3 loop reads CASSPTQDQPQHF. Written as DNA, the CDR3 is TGTGCCAGCAGCCCCACTCAGGATCAGCCCCAGCATTTT.

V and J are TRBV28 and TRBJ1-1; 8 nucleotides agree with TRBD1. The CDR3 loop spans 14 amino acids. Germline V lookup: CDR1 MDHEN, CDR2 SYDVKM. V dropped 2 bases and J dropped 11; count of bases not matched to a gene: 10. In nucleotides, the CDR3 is TGTGCCAGCAGTTTACCGACAGGGGCAGGAATGGCTTTCTTT. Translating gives CASSLPTGAGMAFF.

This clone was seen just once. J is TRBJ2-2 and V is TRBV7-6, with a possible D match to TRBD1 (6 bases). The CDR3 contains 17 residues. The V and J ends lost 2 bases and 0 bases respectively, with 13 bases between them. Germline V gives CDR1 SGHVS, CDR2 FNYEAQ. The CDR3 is CASSLQRAGANTGELFF. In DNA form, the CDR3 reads TGTGCCAGCAGCTTACAACGGGCAGGGGCGAACACCGGGGAGCTGTTTTTT. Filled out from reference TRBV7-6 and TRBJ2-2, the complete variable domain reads GAGVSQSPRYKVTKRGQDVALRCDPISGHVSLYWYRQALGQGPEFLTYFNYEAQQDKSGLPNDRFSAERPEGSISTLTIQRTEQRDSAMYRCASSLQRAGANTGELFFGEGSRLTVL.

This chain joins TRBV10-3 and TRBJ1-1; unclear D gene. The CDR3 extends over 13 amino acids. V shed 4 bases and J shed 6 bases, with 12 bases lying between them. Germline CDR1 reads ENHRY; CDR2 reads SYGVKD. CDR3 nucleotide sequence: TGTGCCATCAGTGGGCAGGCGGGCTCTGAAGCTTTCTTT. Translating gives CAISGQAGSEAFF.

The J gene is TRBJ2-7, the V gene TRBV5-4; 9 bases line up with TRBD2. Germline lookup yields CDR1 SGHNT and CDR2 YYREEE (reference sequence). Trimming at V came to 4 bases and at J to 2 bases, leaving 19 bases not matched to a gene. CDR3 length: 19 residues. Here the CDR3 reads CASSSPPRGGKRGAYEQYF. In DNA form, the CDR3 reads TGTGCCAGCAGCAGCCCCCCGAGGGGGGGTAAGCGGGGGGCCTACGAGCAGTACTTC.

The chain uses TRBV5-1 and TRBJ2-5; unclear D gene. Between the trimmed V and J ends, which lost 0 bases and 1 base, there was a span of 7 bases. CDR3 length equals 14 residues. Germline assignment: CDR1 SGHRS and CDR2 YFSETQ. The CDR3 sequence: CASSLGSGQETQYF. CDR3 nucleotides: TGCGCCAGCAGCTTGGGTTCCGGCCAAGAGACCCAGTACTTC.

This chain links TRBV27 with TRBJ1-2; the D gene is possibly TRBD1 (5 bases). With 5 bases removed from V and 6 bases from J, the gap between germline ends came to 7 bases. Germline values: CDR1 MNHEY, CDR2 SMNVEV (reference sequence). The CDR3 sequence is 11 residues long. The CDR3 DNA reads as TGTGCCAGCAGTAGGGGTCATGGCTACACCTTC. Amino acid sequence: CASSRGHGYTF.

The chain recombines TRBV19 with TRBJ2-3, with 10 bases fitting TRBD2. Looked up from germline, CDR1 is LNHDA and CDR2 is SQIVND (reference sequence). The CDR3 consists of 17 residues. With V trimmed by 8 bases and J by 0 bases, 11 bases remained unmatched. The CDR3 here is CASSTSGISFSTDTQYF. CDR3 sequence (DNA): TGTGCCAGTTCCACTAGCGGGATCTCCTTTAGCACAGATACGCAGTATTTT.

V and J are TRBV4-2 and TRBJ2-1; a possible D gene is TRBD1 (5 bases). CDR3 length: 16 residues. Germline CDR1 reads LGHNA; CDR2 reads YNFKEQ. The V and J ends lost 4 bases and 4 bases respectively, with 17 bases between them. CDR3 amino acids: CASSLTQELLYNEQFF. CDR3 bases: TGTGCCAGCAGCCTTACACAGGAACTCTTATACAATGAGCAGTTCTTC.